Below, 19 T cell receptor beta chains from the same sample are listed, as sequenced in a study of blood T cell repertoires in COVID-19. Profiling relied on immunoSEQ multiplex PCR, and the TCRdb table lists in-frame clones only, not all of them. The repertoire holds under 550,000 clones, with around 90% as singletons. The material sequenced was peripheral blood. Every receptor here comes from a young man with COVID-19, enrolled during active disease.

The V call is TRBV5-6, the J call TRBJ1-1, with 9 bases lining up with TRBD1. Trimming removed 4 bases from V and 4 bases from J; junction bases left unmatched: 2. The CDR3 is 13 residues long. The germline CDR1 and CDR2 sequences are SGHDT and YYEEEE. CDR3: CASSGTGPTEAFF. The DNA for the CDR3 is TGTGCCAGCAGCGGGACAGGGCCCACTGAAGCTTTCTTT.

The chain links TRBV15 to TRBJ2-7, with a possible D match to TRBD2 (6 bases). The CDR3 length is 14 residues. Trimming removed 0 bases at V and 5 bases at J, with 11 bases between. CDR1 and CDR2 from the germline V gene are LNHNV and YYDKDF (reference sequence). The DNA of the CDR3 is TGTGCCACCAGCAGAGAAAGCGGGCTACACGAGCAGTACTTC. Translation: CATSRESGLHEQYF.

This clone has a handful of counts. The rearrangement links TRBV6-1 to TRBJ1-5; TRBD1 aligns across 9 bases. This CDR3 has 18 amino acids. V was pared by 4 bases and J by 0 bases, with 10 bases of the junction left unmatched. Germline CDR1 is MNHNS and CDR2 is SASEGT. This chain's CDR3 is CASSAETGGTDSNQPQHF. In nucleotides, the CDR3 is TGTGCCAGCAGTGCAGAGACAGGGGGGACGGATAGCAATCAGCCCCAGCATTTT.

The rearrangement joins TRBV3-1 (or the pseudogene TRBV3-2) to TRBJ1-5; no reliable D call. CDR3 length equals 13 residues. The germline CDR1 and CDR2 sequences are LGHDT and YNNKEL (reference sequence). V lost 0 bases to trimming and J lost 7 bases, with 7 bases between them. The CDR3 bases are TGTGCCAGCAGCCAAGATCCTAGGCAGCCCCAGCATTTT. Its protein is CASSQDPRQPQHF.

This clone was counted once. This chain joins TRBV2 and TRBJ1-2; 9 bases agree with TRBD1. CDR1 is SNHLY, CDR2 FYNNEI, per germline. The V and J ends lost 5 bases and 5 bases, in that order; junction bases with no gene match: 9. The CDR3 length is 15 residues. DNA for the CDR3: TGTGCCAGCAGTACAGGGGGCAAGATATTATATGGCTACACCTTC. This sequence encodes CASSTGGKILYGYTF.

The chain carries TRBV4-2 and TRBJ1-1; the D gene is possibly TRBD1 (6 bases). The V end was cut by 0 bases, the J end by 2 bases, with 10 bases between. The V gene's germline CDR1 is LGHNA and CDR2 YNFKEQ. The CDR3 spans 15 residues. CDR3 sequence: CASSQDQQGNTEAFF. The CDR3 DNA reads as TGTGCCAGCAGCCAAGATCAACAGGGTAACACTGAAGCTTTCTTT.

This sequence joins TRBV10-2 and TRBJ1-2; no clear D gene. Trimming left V 2 bases short and J 0 bases short, with 4 bases between. Germline CDR1 and CDR2: WSHSY and SAAADI. The CDR3 length is 13 residues. As DNA, the CDR3 is TGCGCCAGCAGTGAGACAGCTAACTATGGCTACACCTTC. Amino acid sequence: CASSETANYGYTF.

This rearrangement joins TRBV18 to TRBJ1-1; weak D call: TRBD1 (6 bases). This CDR3 has 15 amino acids. V lost 3 bases and J 1 base, leaving 12 bases between the germline ends. CDR1 and CDR2 (germline): KGHSH, LQKENI. DNA of the CDR3: TGTGCCAGCTCACCTGAACAGGGAAAGAACACTGAAGCTTTCTTT. Translated: CASSPEQGKNTEAFF. The whole variable domain, remainder taken from reference TRBV18 and TRBJ1-1, is NAGVMQNPRHLVRRRGQEARLRCSPMKGHSHVYWYRQLPEEGLKFMVYLQKENIIDESGMPKERFSAEFPKEGPSILRIQQVVRGDSAAYFCASSPEQGKNTEAFFGQGTRLTVV.

The rearrangement joins TRBV5-1 to TRBJ2-3, with 11 bases fitting TRBD2. This CDR3 has 17 residues. The ends lost 4 bases at V and 3 bases at J; junction bases unmatched: 10. Germline lookup yields CDR1 SGHRS and CDR2 YFSETQ. The CDR3 region has the DNA TGCGCCAGCAGCAAAACACCGGGACTAGCGGCGACAGATACGCAGTATTTT. Its translation is CASSKTPGLAATDTQYF. The complete variable domain, with remaining parts taken from reference TRBV5-1 and TRBJ2-3, reads KAGVTQTPRYLIKTRGQQVTLSCSPISGHRSVSWYQQTPGQGLQFLFEYFSETQRNKGNFPGRFSGRQFSNSRSEMNVSTLELGDSALYLCASSKTPGLAATDTQYFGPGTRLTVL.

The CDR3 reads CASSPRGLAGEKSEQYF. CDR3 coding DNA: TGTGCCAGTAGTCCCCGGGGGCTAGCGGGGGAAAAATCCGAGCAGTACTTC. The chain has TRBV19 and TRBJ2-7, with 10 positions matching TRBD2. J lost 6 bases, V lost 5 bases, and 16 bases had no gene match. CDR1 and CDR2 (germline): LNHDA, SQIVND (reference sequence). There are 17 residues in the CDR3.

This chain connects TRBV5-1 to TRBJ1-1; 9 bases map to TRBD1. There are 15 residues in the CDR3. Germline V gene sequence: CDR1 SGHRS, CDR2 YFSETQ. J lost 5 bases, V lost 0 bases, and 5 bases had no gene match. The CDR3 DNA reads as TGCGCCAGCAGCTTGGAGGCCGGACAGGGGACTGAAGCTTTCTTT. It codes for CASSLEAGQGTEAFF.

This clone occurred once. The chain uses TRBV3-1 (or the pseudogene TRBV3-2) and TRBJ2-7, with 10 positions matching TRBD2. The ends lost 4 bases at V and 4 bases at J; junction bases unmatched: 10. The CDR3 extends over 16 amino acids. CDR1 LGHDT and CDR2 YNNKEL come from the germline V gene (reference sequence). The CDR3 DNA follows: TGTGCCAGCAGCCCCCGGGGTGATAGCGGGGGGTACGAGCAGTACTTC. It translates to CASSPRGDSGGYEQYF.

The genes are TRBV28 and TRBJ1-1, with D unresolved. The CDR3 runs to 13 residues. Per the germline V gene, CDR1 is MDHEN and CDR2 is SYDVKM. Trimming took off 6 bases at V and 0 bases at J, with 8 bases between the two ends. The CDR3 protein is CASSTEMNTEAFF. The CDR3 bases are TGTGCCAGCAGCACCGAGATGAACACTGAAGCTTTCTTT. The full variable domain, its missing parts supplied by reference TRBV28 and TRBJ1-1, is DVKVTQSSRYLVKRTGEKVFLECVQDMDHENMFWYRQDPGLGLRLIYFSYDVKMKEKGDIPEGYSVSREKKERFSLILESASTNQTSMYLCASSTEMNTEAFFGQGTRLTVV.

The chain joins TRBV6-5 to TRBJ1-2, with a tentative D call TRBD1 (5 bases). Trimming cost V 6 bases and J 5 bases, with 7 bases left between them. The length of the CDR3 is 11 residues. Germline CDR1 reads MNHEY; CDR2 reads SVGAGI. DNA for the CDR3: TGTGCCAGCAGAGCAGGGTATGGCTACACCTTC. Translation gives CASRAGYGYTF.

The chain joins TRBV19 to TRBJ2-6, with D hard to call. Germline V gene data show CDR1 as LNHDA and CDR2 as SQIVND (reference sequence). V was shortened by 8 bases and J by 0 bases, with 8 bases between the two germline ends. This CDR3 is 14 amino acids long. The CDR3, as DNA: TGTGCCAGTCTTCTAGGCTCTGGGGCCAACGTCCTGACTTTC. It is translated as CASLLGSGANVLTF.

The V and J genes are TRBV11-3 and TRBJ2-1; 10 nucleotides line up with TRBD2. Trimming removed 0 bases from V and 1 base from J; junction bases left unmatched: 3. From germline, CDR1 is SGHNT and CDR2 YENEEA. This CDR3 is 17 amino acids long. The DNA for the CDR3 is TGTGCCAGCAGCTTAGAGGCTAGCGGGAGTTCCTACAATGAGCAGTTCTTC. As protein: CASSLEASGSSYNEQFF.

V and J are TRBV19 and TRBJ1-5; 7 bases map to TRBD1. The germline V gene encodes CDR1 LNHDA and CDR2 SQIVND (reference sequence). V gave up 4 bases and J gave up 2 bases; unmatched junction bases: 5. This CDR3 region has 15 residues. Here the CDR3 reads CASSKGDRGNQPQHF. The DNA for the CDR3 is TGTGCCAGTAGTAAAGGAGACAGGGGCAATCAGCCCCAGCATTTT.

This chain joins TRBV24-1 and TRBJ1-2; 7 positions match TRBD1. The V gene's germline CDR1 is KGHDR and CDR2 SFDVKD. The CDR3 contains 14 residues. V lost 4 bases and J lost 8; bases outside the gene matches: 9. CDR3 sequence reads: CATSDLDRVGGYTF. The DNA of the CDR3 is TGTGCCACCAGTGACCTAGACAGGGTTGGCGGCTACACCTTC.

The gene calls are TRBV19 and TRBJ1-2; TRBD1 matches at 7 bases. Trimming removed 3 bases from V and 8 bases from J; junction bases left unmatched: 15. CDR1 LNHDA and CDR2 SQIVND come from the germline V gene (reference sequence). The CDR3 length is 16 residues. CDR3 coding DNA: TGTGCCAGTAGTATTGCGGACAGGACGGGCCAGGGGGGCTACACCTTC. Translating it yields CASSIADRTGQGGYTF. Supplemented by reference TRBV19 and TRBJ1-2, the full variable domain reads DGGITQSPKYLFRKEGQNVTLSCEQNLNHDAMYWYRQDPGQGLRLIYYSQIVNDFQKGDIAEGYSVSREKKESFPLTVTSAQKNPTAFYLCASSIADRTGQGGYTFGSGTRLTVV.